This TCR beta chain originates from a study of OX40 agonist ivuxolimab in advanced cancers. General study points: The authors also found low normalized T-cell clonal expansion in some nonresponders.

For this clone: What it binds is unknown.

Autoimmune disease history or systemic immunosuppression disqualified patients. Only in-frame clones appear in the TCRdb table, and some are missing; sequencing was by immunoSEQ multiplex PCR. The table lists 58,000 or so clones, 75% to 85% of them singletons. The sequence derives from an adult with an advanced solid tumor such as melanoma, head and neck, liver or kidney cancer. Sample: CD4+ or CD8+ T cells sorted from blood, taken in a trial of the OX40 agonist ivuxolimab.

This CDR3 is CASSLGLAGGKRTDTQYF. The CDR3 DNA reads as TGTGCCAGCAGCCTTGGACTAGCGGGGGGCAAGAGAACAGATACGCAGTATTTT. J is TRBJ2-3 and V is TRBV7-6; 14 positions agree with TRBD2. This CDR3 region has 18 residues. J gave up 3 bases and V 5 bases, and 10 bases lay outside the gene matches. Germline V CDR1 and CDR2: SGHVS, FNYEAQ.